The 30 T cell receptor beta chains below come from one sample, sequenced in a study of shared clonotypes between healthy human individuals. Here immunoSEQ multiplex PCR was the method, and the copy in TCRdb shows in-frame clones only, minus some. The table records some 1.5 million clones, around 97% of them present only once. Sequenced sample: naive CD4+ T cells sorted from blood. The subset is: CD45RA+ positively selected. The receptors were gathered from a man between 25 and 39 years old in good health.

The chain uses TRBV7-8 and TRBJ2-1; 12 positions agree with TRBD1. The CDR3 sequence is 16 residues long. Germline values: CDR1 SGHVS, CDR2 FQNEAQ. V shed 5 bases and J 6 bases; nucleotides not matched to a gene: 8. The CDR3: CASSQIRDRGPNEQFF. CDR3 bases: TGTGCCAGCAGCCAGATCCGGGACAGGGGGCCCAATGAGCAGTTCTTC.

The CDR3 DNA reads TGTGCCAGCAGTGAACCATGGACGTATGGCTACACCTTC. It is translated as CASSEPWTYGYTF. The J gene is TRBJ1-2, the V gene TRBV25-1; D gene ambiguous. Germline lookup yields CDR1 MGHDK and CDR2 SYGVNS. Deletions cut 2 bases from V and 5 bases from J, with 9 bases between. The CDR3 is 13 residues long.

This CDR3 reads CASSTGPTYNEQFF. The CDR3 DNA reads TGTGCCAGCAGTACCGGACCTACATACAATGAGCAGTTCTTC. This chain uses TRBV6-6 with TRBJ2-1; no reliable D call. This CDR3 spans 14 amino acids. Trimming shortened V by 5 bases and J by 4 bases, and 12 bases separated the two germline ends. The V gene's germline CDR1 is MNHNY and CDR2 SVGAGI (reference sequence).

The chain recombines TRBV18 with TRBJ2-5; D call uncertain. Germline CDR1 reads KGHSH; CDR2 reads LQKENI. Trimming took 2 bases from V and 7 from J, leaving 20 bases between them. The CDR3 runs 16 residues. The CDR3 here is CASSPKGRPAERTQYF. CDR3 nucleotides: TGTGCCAGCTCACCAAAGGGCAGACCTGCCGAGAGGACCCAGTACTTC.

The chain is built from TRBV15 and TRBJ2-1; D is uncertain. Deletions cut 0 bases from V and 10 bases from J, with 13 bases between. This CDR3 spans 14 amino acids. Germline V gene data show CDR1 as LNHNV and CDR2 as YYDKDF (reference sequence). The CDR3 bases are TGTGCCACCAGCAGAGATCTGCCAATGCACGAGCAGTTCTTC. Its protein product is CATSRDLPMHEQFF.

The CDR3 nucleotides read TGTGCCAGCAGTGCGGCCAGGGGCTATGGCTACACCTTC. This sequence encodes CASSAARGYGYTF. The chain combines TRBV2 with TRBJ1-2; a weak D match, TRBD1 (6 bases). This CDR3 is built from 13 residues. CDR1 is SNHLY and CDR2 is FYNNEI in the germline V gene. Deletions cut 4 bases from V and 4 bases from J, with 10 bases between.

The gene calls are TRBV5-1 and TRBJ1-4, with a tentative D call TRBD1 (5 bases). The germline V gene encodes CDR1 SGHRS and CDR2 YFSETQ. This CDR3 is built from 15 residues. The V and J ends lost 0 bases and 6 bases respectively, with 12 bases between them. The CDR3 nucleotides read TGCGCCAGCAGCTTGGATAGTTGGGGGTATGAAAAACTGTTTTTT. It encodes CASSLDSWGYEKLFF.

For this clone: The sample contains more than one DNA sequence encoding this CDR3. This chain joins TRBV5-1 and TRBJ2-7; TRBD1 aligns across 10 bases. The length of the CDR3 is 15 residues. CDR1 is SGHRS, CDR2 YFSETQ, per germline. With 0 bases clipped from V and 2 bases from J, the junction kept 2 bases outside the gene matches. The CDR3 spells CASSLEGTGAYEQYF. CDR3 DNA: TGCGCCAGCAGCTTGGAGGGGACAGGGGCCTACGAGCAGTACTTC.

V is TRBV11-2 and J is TRBJ2-5, with D maybe TRBD2 (6 bases). Germline loops: CDR1 SGHAT, CDR2 FQNNGV. CDR3 length: 13 residues. Trimming left V 4 bases short and J 0 bases short, with 6 bases between. CDR3 nucleotides: TGTGCCAGCAGCTGGGGGGACCAAGAGACCCAGTACTTC. It specifies CASSWGDQETQYF. The whole variable domain, filled in from reference TRBV11-2 and TRBJ2-5, reads EAGVAQSPRYKIIEKRQSVAFWCNPISGHATLYWYQQILGQGPKLLIQFQNNGVVDDSQLPKDRFSAERLKGVDSTLKIQPAKLEDSAVYLCASSWGDQETQYFGPGTRLLVL.

The V and J genes are TRBV7-8 and TRBJ2-1; 7 bases agree with TRBD1. This CDR3 comprises 16 residues. The germline gives CDR1 SGHVS, CDR2 FQNEAQ. V shed 3 bases and J 5 bases; nucleotides not matched to a gene: 10. This CDR3 reads CASSFDPGDRNNEQFF. For the CDR3, the DNA is TGTGCCAGCAGCTTCGATCCCGGGGACAGAAACAATGAGCAGTTCTTC.

The J gene is TRBJ2-1, the V gene TRBV7-3, with D tentatively TRBD1 (5 bases). With 0 bases removed from V and 5 bases from J, the gap between germline ends came to 11 bases. CDR3 length equals 15 residues. Germline V CDR1 and CDR2: SGHTA, FQGTGA. DNA of the CDR3: TGTGCCAGCAGCTTAACGGCAGGGATGGACAATGAGCAGTTCTTC. Translating gives CASSLTAGMDNEQFF.

The chain is built from TRBV28 and TRBJ1-4; D remains ambiguous. The CDR3 is 17 amino acids. The germline V gene has CDR1 MDHEN and CDR2 SYDVKM. V lost 0 bases, J lost 0 bases, and 11 bases lay in between. This CDR3 is CASSLWGRPPTNEKLFF. The CDR3, as DNA: TGTGCCAGCAGTTTATGGGGGAGACCTCCAACTAATGAAAAACTGTTTTTT.

V and J are TRBV6-6 and TRBJ2-7; TRBD2 might be the D (6 bases). V was pared by 4 bases and J by 0 bases, with 16 bases between. Germline V gives CDR1 MNHNY, CDR2 SVGAGI (reference sequence). The CDR3 spans 16 residues. CDR3 protein: CASSSYRRLVSYEQYF. As DNA, the CDR3 is TGTGCCAGCAGTTCTTACCGTAGACTAGTCTCCTACGAGCAGTACTTC.

The genes are TRBV5-1 and TRBJ2-2, with D perhaps matching TRBD1 (5 bases). The CDR3 length is 19 residues. Trimming took 0 bases from V and 4 from J, leaving 22 bases between them. Germline V gene lookup returns CDR1 SGHRS and CDR2 YFSETQ. The DNA for the CDR3 is TGCGCCAGCAGCTTGGGACACGCCGACAGAGGAAAGGGCACCGGGGAGCTGTTTTTT. It specifies CASSLGHADRGKGTGELFF. Based on the CDR3 plus reference TRBV5-1 and TRBJ2-2, the full variable domain is KAGVTQTPRYLIKTRGQQVTLSCSPISGHRSVSWYQQTPGQGLQFLFEYFSETQRNKGNFPGRFSGRQFSNSRSEMNVSTLELGDSALYLCASSLGHADRGKGTGELFFGEGSRLTVL.

The chain is built from TRBV4-2 and TRBJ2-7; TRBD1 might be the D (5 bases). Germline lookup yields CDR1 LGHNA and CDR2 YNFKEQ. The CDR3 is made up of 15 amino acids. Trimming took 1 base from V and 0 from J, leaving 10 bases between them. The CDR3 sequence is CASSQVTGLSYEQYF. The CDR3 region has the DNA TGTGCCAGCAGCCAAGTTACAGGTCTCTCCTACGAGCAGTACTTC.

The chain carries TRBV28 and TRBJ1-5, with D hard to call. The CDR3 extends over 18 amino acids. Trimming left V 3 bases short and J 4 bases short, with 22 bases between. Germline V gene lookup returns CDR1 MDHEN and CDR2 SYDVKM. The CDR3 region is CASSFLYPRFSANQPQHF. DNA of the CDR3: TGTGCCAGCAGTTTCCTTTATCCCCGTTTTTCGGCAAATCAGCCCCAGCATTTT. Full variable domain (outside the CDR3, taken from reference TRBV28 and TRBJ1-5): DVKVTQSSRYLVKRTGEKVFLECVQDMDHENMFWYRQDPGLGLRLIYFSYDVKMKEKGDIPEGYSVSREKKERFSLILESASTNQTSMYLCASSFLYPRFSANQPQHFGDGTRLSIL.

CDR3 protein: CASSFVRDQPQHF. The CDR3 region has the DNA TGTGCCAGCAGTTTTGTGAGGGACCAGCCCCAGCATTTT. This chain joins TRBV28 and TRBJ1-5, with D perhaps TRBD1 (5 bases). The V gene's germline CDR1 is MDHEN and CDR2 SYDVKM. V dropped 3 bases and J dropped 7 bases, with 10 bases sitting between them. The CDR3 contains 13 residues. The full variable domain, with the rest looked up from reference TRBV28 and TRBJ1-5, is DVKVTQSSRYLVKRTGEKVFLECVQDMDHENMFWYRQDPGLGLRLIYFSYDVKMKEKGDIPEGYSVSREKKERFSLILESASTNQTSMYLCASSFVRDQPQHFGDGTRLSIL.

This chain links TRBV7-3 with TRBJ2-1, with 9 nucleotides matching TRBD2. CDR1 is SGHTA and CDR2 is FQGTGA in the germline V gene. The CDR3 is 15 residues long. Unmatched junction bases numbered 6, after V lost 2 bases and J lost 7 bases. As DNA, the CDR3 is TGTGCCAGCAGCTTATCGGCGGGAGGGGAGAATGAGCAGTTCTTC. Protein: CASSLSAGGENEQFF.

The J gene is TRBJ2-7, the V gene TRBV28; D perhaps matches TRBD1 (5 bases). Trimming took 3 bases from V and 3 from J, leaving 18 bases between them. The CDR3 has 16 amino acids. The germline V gene encodes CDR1 MDHEN and CDR2 SYDVKM. CDR3 amino acids: CASSFNDAGYYYEQYF. The CDR3, as DNA: TGTGCCAGCAGTTTCAATGATGCAGGGTACTACTACGAGCAGTACTTC.

The chain combines TRBV5-1 with TRBJ2-3; D remains unclear. The CDR3 has 18 residues. Germline-derived CDR1 and CDR2 are SGHRS and YFSETQ. Deletions cut 4 bases from V and 0 bases from J, with 21 bases between. CDR3 loop: CASSPLLSGGSSTDTQYF. The CDR3 region has the DNA TGCGCCAGCAGCCCCCTCCTATCGGGTGGCTCTAGCACAGATACGCAGTATTTT.

Details on this clone: A read error may account for a junction end that differs from germline. This chain joins TRBV2 and TRBJ2-2; D not certain. This CDR3 contains 14 residues. The V gene's germline CDR1 is SNHLY and CDR2 FYNNEI. CDR3 sequence (DNA): TGTGCAAGCACCCCCCAACGGCTAACCGGGGAGCTGTTTTTT. Protein sequence: CASTPQRLTGELFF.

This clone has only one observation. J is TRBJ2-2 and V is TRBV6-4; the D is unclear. The V gene's germline CDR1 is MRHNA and CDR2 SNTAGT. V dropped 3 bases and J dropped 5 bases, with 7 bases sitting between them. This CDR3 spans 13 amino acids. CDR3 DNA: TGTGCCAGCAGTGATAGGGTTACCGGGGAGCTGTTTTTT. This gives the protein CASSDRVTGELFF.

This rearrangement joins TRBV4-1 to TRBJ2-7; D is unresolved. The germline V gene has CDR1 MGHRA and CDR2 YSYEKL. V shed 0 bases and J shed 3 bases, with 3 bases lying between them. This CDR3 is built from 12 residues. The CDR3 nucleotides read TGCGCCAGCAGCCAAGATCGCTACGAGCAGTACTTC. It codes for CASSQDRYEQYF.

V usage is TRBV11-2 and J usage is TRBJ1-1; no clear D gene. Trimming removed 1 base from V and 6 bases from J, with 6 bases in between. Germline assignment: CDR1 SGHAT and CDR2 FQNNGV. CDR3 length: 12 residues. This CDR3 reads CASSLVPAEAFF. For the CDR3, the DNA is TGTGCCAGCAGCTTAGTTCCCGCTGAAGCTTTCTTT.

The chain is built from TRBV11-1 and TRBJ2-1; maybe TRBD2 (5 bases). CDR1 is SGHAT, CDR2 FQDESV, per germline (reference sequence). This CDR3 comprises 16 residues. V lost 0 bases, J lost 1 base, and 10 bases lay in between. The CDR3 DNA follows: TGTGCCAGCAGCTTAGCCCCGGGGATATCCTACAATGAGCAGTTCTTC. Amino acids: CASSLAPGISYNEQFF.

The V gene is TRBV6-5, the J gene TRBJ2-7, with 10 bases matching TRBD2. Trimming cost V 6 bases and J 2 bases; bases outside gene matches: 4. The CDR3 has 14 amino acids. Germline lookup yields CDR1 MNHEY and CDR2 SVGAGI. The CDR3: CASSLLAGTYEQYF. For the CDR3, the DNA is TGTGCCAGCAGCTTACTAGCGGGGACCTACGAGCAGTACTTC.

The rearrangement links TRBV4-3 to TRBJ1-3, with a possible D match to TRBD1 (5 bases). V shed 4 bases and J shed 1 base, with 14 bases lying between them. The CDR3 loop spans 16 amino acids. Germline V gives CDR1 LGHNA, CDR2 YSLEER. In DNA, the CDR3 is TGCGCCAGCAGCCCTAGATTGGGGCTGTCTGGAAACACCATATATTTT. Its protein product is CASSPRLGLSGNTIYF.

In its sample, this clone was seen once. The V gene is TRBV11-2, the J gene TRBJ2-7; unclear D gene. Between the trimmed V and J ends, which lost 3 bases and 2 bases, there was a span of 14 bases. This CDR3 has 15 amino acids. Germline V gene data show CDR1 as SGHAT and CDR2 as FQNNGV. The CDR3 spells CASSFNSYQAYEQYF. CDR3 DNA sequence: TGTGCCAGCAGCTTTAACAGTTATCAGGCCTACGAGCAGTACTTC.

Concerning this clone: This sample includes further DNA sequences coding for the same CDR3. V gene TRBV7-6 combines with J gene TRBJ1-3; 7 bases are a match to TRBD1. Germline-derived CDR1 and CDR2 are SGHVS and FNYEAQ. This CDR3 is built from 16 residues. V was clipped by 0 bases and J by 0 bases; unmatched bases: 2. In DNA, the CDR3 is TGTGCCAGCAGCTTAGCGGGGACAGACTCTGGAAACACCATATATTTT. Translation gives CASSLAGTDSGNTIYF.

The rearrangement joins TRBV7-2 to TRBJ1-4; 7 bases fit TRBD1. The CDR3 is 14 residues long. Germline V gives CDR1 SGHTA, CDR2 FQGNSA. V gave up 7 bases and J gave up 7 bases; unmatched junction bases: 9. CDR3 DNA: TGTGCCAGCACCCCACAGGGGATCCTTGAAAAACTGTTTTTT. Translating gives CASTPQGILEKLFF.